The text below deals with one T cell receptor beta chain. TCRdb's table, derived via immunoSEQ multiplex PCR, lists solely in-frame clones and lacks some. This repertoire shows a few hundred thousand clones, 89% found once; its top ten account for roughly 1.2%. The entry originates in a study of blood T cell repertoires in COVID-19. V gave up 2 bases and J gave up 0 bases, with 20 bases separating them. The CDR3 sequence is 19 residues long. Per the germline V gene, CDR1 is MNHEY and CDR2 is SVGEGT. The chain uses TRBV6-2 or TRBV6-3 and TRBJ1-3; D may be TRBD1 (5 bases). Sequencing was done on a sample of peripheral blood. This TCR derives from a man aged 35-49 years with acute or convalescent COVID-19. The DNA of the CDR3 is TGTGCCAGCAGTTACCTTAACCCGGGACTAACCGTCTCTGGAAACACCATATATTTT. Encoded protein: CASSYLNPGLTVSGNTIYF.